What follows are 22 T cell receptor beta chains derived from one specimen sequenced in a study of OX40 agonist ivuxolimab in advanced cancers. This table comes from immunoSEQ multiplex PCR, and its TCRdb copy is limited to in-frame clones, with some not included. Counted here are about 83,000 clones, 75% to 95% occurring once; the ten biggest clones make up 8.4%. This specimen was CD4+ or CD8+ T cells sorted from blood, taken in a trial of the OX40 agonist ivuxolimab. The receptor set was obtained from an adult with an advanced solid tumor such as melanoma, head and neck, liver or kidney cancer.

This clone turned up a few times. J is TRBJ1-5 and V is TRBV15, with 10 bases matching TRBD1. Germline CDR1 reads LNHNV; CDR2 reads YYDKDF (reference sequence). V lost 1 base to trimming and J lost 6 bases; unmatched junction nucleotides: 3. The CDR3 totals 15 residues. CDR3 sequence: CATSRGTGGIQPQHF. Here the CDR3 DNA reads TGTGCCACCAGCAGAGGGACAGGGGGTATTCAGCCCCAGCATTTT.

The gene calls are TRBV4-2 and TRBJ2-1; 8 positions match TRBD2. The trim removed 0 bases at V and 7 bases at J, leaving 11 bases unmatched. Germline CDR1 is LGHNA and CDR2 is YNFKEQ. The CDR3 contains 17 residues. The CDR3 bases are TGTGCCAGCAGCCAAGATCCGGGGGGGGGCTTTGGGAATGAGCAGTTCTTC. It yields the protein CASSQDPGGGFGNEQFF.

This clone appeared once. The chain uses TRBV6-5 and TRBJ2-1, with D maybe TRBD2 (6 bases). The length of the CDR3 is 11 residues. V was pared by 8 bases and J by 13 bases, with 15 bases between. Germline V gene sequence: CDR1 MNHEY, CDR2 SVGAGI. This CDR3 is CASFSGGVQFF. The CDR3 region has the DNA TGTGCCAGCTTTTCAGGAGGGGTTCAGTTCTTC.

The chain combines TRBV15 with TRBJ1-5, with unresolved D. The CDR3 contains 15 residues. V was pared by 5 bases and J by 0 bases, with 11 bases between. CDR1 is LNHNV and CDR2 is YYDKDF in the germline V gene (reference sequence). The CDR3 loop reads CATSPQWDSNQPQHF. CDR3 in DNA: TGTGCCACCAGCCCCCAATGGGATAGCAATCAGCCCCAGCATTTT. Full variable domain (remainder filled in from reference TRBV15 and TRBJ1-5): DAMVIQNPRYQVTQFGKPVTLSCSQTLNHNVMYWYQQKSSQAPKLLFHYYDKDFNNEADTPDNFQSRRPNTSFCFLDIRSPGLGDTAMYLCATSPQWDSNQPQHFGDGTRLSIL.

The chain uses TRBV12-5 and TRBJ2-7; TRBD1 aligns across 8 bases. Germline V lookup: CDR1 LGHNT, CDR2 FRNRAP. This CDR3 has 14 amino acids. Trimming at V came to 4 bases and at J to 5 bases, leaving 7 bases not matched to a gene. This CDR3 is CASGSGTGPHEQYF. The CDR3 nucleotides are TGTGCTAGTGGTTCTGGGACAGGTCCCCACGAGCAGTACTTC. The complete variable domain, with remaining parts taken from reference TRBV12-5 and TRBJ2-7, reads DARVTQTPRHKVTEMGQEVTMRCQPILGHNTVFWYRQTMMQGLELLAYFRNRAPLDDSGMPKDRFSAEMPDATLATLKIQPSEPRDSAVYFCASGSGTGPHEQYFGPGTRLTVT.

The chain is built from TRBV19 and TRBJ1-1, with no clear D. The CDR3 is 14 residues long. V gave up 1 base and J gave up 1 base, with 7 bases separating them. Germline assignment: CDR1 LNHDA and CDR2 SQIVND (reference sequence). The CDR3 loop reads CASSIAGWNTEAFF. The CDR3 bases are TGTGCCAGTAGTATAGCCGGTTGGAACACTGAAGCTTTCTTT. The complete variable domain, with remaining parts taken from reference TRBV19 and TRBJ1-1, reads DGGITQSPKYLFRKEGQNVTLSCEQNLNHDAMYWYRQDPGQGLRLIYYSQIVNDFQKGDIAEGYSVSREKKESFPLTVTSAQKNPTAFYLCASSIAGWNTEAFFGQGTRLTVV.

The CDR3 DNA sequence: TGTGCCAGCAGTGGATCGAGGGACAGCTCCTACAATGAGCAGTTCTTC. Its protein is CASSGSRDSSYNEQFF. The gene calls are TRBV6-1 and TRBJ2-1, with 7 bases aligning to TRBD1. V lost 4 bases to trimming and J lost 0 bases; unmatched junction nucleotides: 6. Germline CDR1 reads MNHNS; CDR2 reads SASEGT. The CDR3 covers 16 residues.

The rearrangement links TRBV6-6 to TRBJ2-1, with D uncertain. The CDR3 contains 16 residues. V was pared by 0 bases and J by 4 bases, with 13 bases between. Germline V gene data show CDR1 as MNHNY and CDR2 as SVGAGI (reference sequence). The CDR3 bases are TGTGCCAGCAGTTACTCGCCCCAAATAAAATACAATGAGCAGTTCTTC. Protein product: CASSYSPQIKYNEQFF.

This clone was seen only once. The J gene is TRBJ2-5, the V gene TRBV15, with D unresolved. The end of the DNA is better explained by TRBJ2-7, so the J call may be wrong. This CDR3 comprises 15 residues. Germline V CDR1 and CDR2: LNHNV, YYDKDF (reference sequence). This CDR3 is CATSSATPTVYEQYF. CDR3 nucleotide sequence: TGTGCCACCAGCAGCGCCACACCGACCGTATACGAGCAGTACTTC.

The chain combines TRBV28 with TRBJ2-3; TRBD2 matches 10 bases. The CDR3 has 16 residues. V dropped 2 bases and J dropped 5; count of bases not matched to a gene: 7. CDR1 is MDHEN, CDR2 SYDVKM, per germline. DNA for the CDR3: TGTGCCAGCAGTTTACAAGCGGGAGGGTTCAAAGATACGCAGTATTTT. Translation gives CASSLQAGGFKDTQYF.

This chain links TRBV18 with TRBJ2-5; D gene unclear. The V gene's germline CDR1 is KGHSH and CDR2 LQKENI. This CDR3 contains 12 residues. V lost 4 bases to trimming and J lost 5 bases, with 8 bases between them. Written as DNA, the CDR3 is TGTGCCAGCTCACTGGTACGGGAGACCCAGTACTTC. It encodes CASSLVRETQYF.

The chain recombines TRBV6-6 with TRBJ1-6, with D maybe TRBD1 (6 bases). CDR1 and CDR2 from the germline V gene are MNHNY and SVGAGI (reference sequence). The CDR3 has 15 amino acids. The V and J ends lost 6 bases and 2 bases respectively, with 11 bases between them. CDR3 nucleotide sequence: TGTGCCAGCAGGGAAGACAGGACCTATAATTCACCCCTCCACTTT. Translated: CASREDRTYNSPLHF.

The CDR3 loop is CASSSGQGTVYEQYV. CDR3 nucleotide sequence: TGTGCCAGCAGCTCCGGACAGGGGACAGTCTACGAGCAGTACGTC. The V gene is TRBV7-9, the J gene TRBJ2-7; 9 bases line up with TRBD1. CDR1 is SEHNR and CDR2 is FQNEAQ in the germline V gene (reference sequence). The CDR3 runs 15 residues. J was trimmed by 3 bases and V by 4 bases; bases with no gene match: 7.

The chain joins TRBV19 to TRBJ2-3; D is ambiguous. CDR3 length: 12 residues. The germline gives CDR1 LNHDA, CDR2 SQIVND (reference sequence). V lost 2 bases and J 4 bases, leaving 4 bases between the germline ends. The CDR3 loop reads CASSIWADTQYF. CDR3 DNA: TGTGCCAGTAGTATATGGGCAGATACGCAGTATTTT.

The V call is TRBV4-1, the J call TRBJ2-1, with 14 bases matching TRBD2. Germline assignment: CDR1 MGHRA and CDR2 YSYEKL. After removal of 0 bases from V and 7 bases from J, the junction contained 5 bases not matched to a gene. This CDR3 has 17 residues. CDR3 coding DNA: TGCGCCAGCAGCCAAGATCGGGGACTAGCGGGAGTAAATGAGCAGTTCTTC. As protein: CASSQDRGLAGVNEQFF.

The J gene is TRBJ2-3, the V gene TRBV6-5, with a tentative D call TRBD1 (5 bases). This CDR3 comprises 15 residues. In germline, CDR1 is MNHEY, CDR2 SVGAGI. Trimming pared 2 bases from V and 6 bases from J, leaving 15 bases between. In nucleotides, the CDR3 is TGTGCCAGCAGTTACGGGGAAGGGGTGGTGGATACGCAGTATTTT. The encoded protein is CASSYGEGVVDTQYF.

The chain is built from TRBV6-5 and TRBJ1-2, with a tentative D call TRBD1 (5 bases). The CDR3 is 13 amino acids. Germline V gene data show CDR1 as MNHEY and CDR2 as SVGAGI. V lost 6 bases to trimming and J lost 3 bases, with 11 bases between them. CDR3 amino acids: CASRTGGDYGYTF. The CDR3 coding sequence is TGTGCCAGCAGAACTGGGGGGGACTATGGCTACACCTTC.

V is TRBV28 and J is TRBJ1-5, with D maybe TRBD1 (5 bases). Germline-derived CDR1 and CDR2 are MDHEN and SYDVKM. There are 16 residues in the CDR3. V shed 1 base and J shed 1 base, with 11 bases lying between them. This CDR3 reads CASSLSGGSSNQPQHF. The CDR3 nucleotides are TGTGCCAGCAGTTTATCGGGGGGTTCGAGCAATCAGCCCCAGCATTTT.

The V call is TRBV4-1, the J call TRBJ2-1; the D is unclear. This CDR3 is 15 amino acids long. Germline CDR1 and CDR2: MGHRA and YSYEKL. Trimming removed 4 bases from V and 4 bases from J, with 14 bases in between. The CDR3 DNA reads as TGCGCCAGCAGCCTTACTGACACGATTTACAATGAGCAGTTCTTC. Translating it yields CASSLTDTIYNEQFF.

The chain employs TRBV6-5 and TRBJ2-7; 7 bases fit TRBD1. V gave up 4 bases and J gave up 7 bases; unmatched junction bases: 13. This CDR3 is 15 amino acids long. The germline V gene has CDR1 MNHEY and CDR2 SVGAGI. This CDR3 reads CASSSRQGPPWEQYF. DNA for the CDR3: TGTGCCAGCAGTTCCAGACAGGGACCCCCATGGGAGCAGTACTTC.

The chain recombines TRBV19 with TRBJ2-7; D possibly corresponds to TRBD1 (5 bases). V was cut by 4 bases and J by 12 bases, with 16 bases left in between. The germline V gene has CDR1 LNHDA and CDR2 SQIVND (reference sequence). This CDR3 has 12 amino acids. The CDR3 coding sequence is TGTGCCAGTAGTACCCCCTCCCTCCAGGGGTACGTC. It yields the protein CASSTPSLQGYV.

The CDR3 here is CSVLTIDPTLNTGELFF. The CDR3, as DNA: TGCAGCGTTTTGACTATTGATCCCACATTGAACACCGGGGAGCTGTTTTTT. The gene calls are TRBV29-1 and TRBJ2-2; maybe TRBD2 (5 bases). Trimming removed 5 bases from V and 1 base from J, with 20 bases in between. Looked up from germline, CDR1 is SQVTM and CDR2 is ANQGSEA. The CDR3 is 17 amino acids.